This T cell receptor (beta chain) was identified during a study of T cells after yellow fever vaccination. TCRdb reanalysed the 5' RACE reads using MiXCR and keeps one entry per CDR3 protein. The sample records 300,000 to 350,000 distinct CDR3 sequences, 3% to 4.5% being singletons. The V end lost 1 base, the J end lost 1 base, and 19 bases lay between the germline ends. The CDR3 loop spans 18 amino acids. Germline V CDR1 and CDR2: SGHVS, FNYEAQ. Many counts were recorded for this clonotype. Its antigen is not identified. Study-level results: Subsequent booster samples again held most clones from primary vaccination (96% CD4, over 80% CD8).

Sequences were derived from PBMCs, sampled 5 days after the yellow fever booster vaccination. The chain recombines TRBV7-6 with TRBJ1-1, with TRBD1 as a possible D gene (5 bases). This receptor was obtained from a man aged 18-30 years who received the YFV17D yellow fever vaccine. DNA of the CDR3: TGTGCCAGCAGCTTAGACCCTGAAGGGGCAAGCCCGAACACTGAAGCTTTCTTT. Its protein product is CASSLDPEGASPNTEAFF.